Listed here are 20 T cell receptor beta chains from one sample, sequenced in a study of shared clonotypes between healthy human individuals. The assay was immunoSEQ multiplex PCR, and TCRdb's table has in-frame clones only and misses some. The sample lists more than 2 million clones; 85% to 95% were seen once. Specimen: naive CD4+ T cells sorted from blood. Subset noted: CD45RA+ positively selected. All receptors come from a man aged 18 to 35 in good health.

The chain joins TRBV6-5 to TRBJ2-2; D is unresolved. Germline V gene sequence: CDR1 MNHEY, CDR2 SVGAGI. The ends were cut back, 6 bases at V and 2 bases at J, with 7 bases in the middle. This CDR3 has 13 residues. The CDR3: CASSLYNTGELFF. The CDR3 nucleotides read TGTGCCAGCAGCCTGTATAACACCGGGGAGCTGTTTTTT.

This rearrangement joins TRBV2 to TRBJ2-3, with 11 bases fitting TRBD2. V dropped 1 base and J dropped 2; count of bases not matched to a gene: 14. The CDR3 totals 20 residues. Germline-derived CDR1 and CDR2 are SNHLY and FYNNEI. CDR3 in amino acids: CASSEVLTSGGRKVTDTQYF. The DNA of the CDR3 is TGTGCCAGCAGTGAAGTATTAACTAGCGGGGGCCGGAAGGTCACAGATACGCAGTATTTT. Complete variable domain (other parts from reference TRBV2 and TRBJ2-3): EPEVTQTPSHQVTQMGQEVILRCVPISNHLYFYWYRQILGQKVEFLVSFYNNEISEKSEIFDDQFSVERPDGSNFTLKIRSTKLEDSAMYFCASSEVLTSGGRKVTDTQYFGPGTRLTVL.

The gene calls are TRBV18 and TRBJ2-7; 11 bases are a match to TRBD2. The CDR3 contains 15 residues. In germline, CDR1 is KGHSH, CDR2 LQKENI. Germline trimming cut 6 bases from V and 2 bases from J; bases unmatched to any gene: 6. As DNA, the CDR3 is TGTGCCAGCTCGCGCCCGGGACTAGCGGCCTACGAGCAGTACTTC. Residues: CASSRPGLAAYEQYF.

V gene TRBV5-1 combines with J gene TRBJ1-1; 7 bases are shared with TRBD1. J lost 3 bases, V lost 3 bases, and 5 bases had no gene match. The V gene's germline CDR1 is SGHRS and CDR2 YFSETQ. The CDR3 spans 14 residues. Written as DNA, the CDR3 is TGCGCCAGCAGCTCCAAACAGGGGTACACTGAAGCTTTCTTT. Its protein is CASSSKQGYTEAFF. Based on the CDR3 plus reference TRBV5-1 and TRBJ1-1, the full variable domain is KAGVTQTPRYLIKTRGQQVTLSCSPISGHRSVSWYQQTPGQGLQFLFEYFSETQRNKGNFPGRFSGRQFSNSRSEMNVSTLELGDSALYLCASSSKQGYTEAFFGQGTRLTVV.

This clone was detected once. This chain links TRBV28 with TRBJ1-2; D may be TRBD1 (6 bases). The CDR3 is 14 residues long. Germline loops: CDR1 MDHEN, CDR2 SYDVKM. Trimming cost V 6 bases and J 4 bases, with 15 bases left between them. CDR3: CASSLPRGLYGYTF. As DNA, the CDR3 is TGTGCCAGCAGCCTACCCCGGGGGCTCTATGGCTACACCTTC.

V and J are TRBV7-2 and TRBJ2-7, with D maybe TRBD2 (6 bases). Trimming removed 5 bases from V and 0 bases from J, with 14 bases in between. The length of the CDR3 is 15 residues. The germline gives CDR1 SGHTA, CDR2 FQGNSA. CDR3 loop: CASSQSGLISYEQYF. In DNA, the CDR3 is TGTGCCAGCAGCCAGAGCGGGTTGATCTCCTACGAGCAGTACTTC.

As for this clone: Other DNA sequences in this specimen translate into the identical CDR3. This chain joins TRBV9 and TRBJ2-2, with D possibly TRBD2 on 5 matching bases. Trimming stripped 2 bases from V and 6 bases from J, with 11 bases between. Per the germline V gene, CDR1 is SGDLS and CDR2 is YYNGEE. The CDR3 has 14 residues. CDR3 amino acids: CASSVEGSAGELFF. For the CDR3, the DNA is TGTGCCAGCAGCGTCGAGGGAAGCGCCGGGGAGCTGTTTTTT.

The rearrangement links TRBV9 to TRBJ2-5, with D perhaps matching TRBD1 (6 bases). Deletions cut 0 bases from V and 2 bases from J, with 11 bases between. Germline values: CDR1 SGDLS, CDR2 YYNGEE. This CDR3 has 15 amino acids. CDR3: CASSVGGDIQETQYF. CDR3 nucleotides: TGTGCCAGCAGCGTAGGTGGGGACATTCAAGAGACCCAGTACTTC. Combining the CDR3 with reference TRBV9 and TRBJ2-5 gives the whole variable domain DSGVTQTPKHLITATGQRVTLRCSPRSGDLSVYWYQQSLDQGLQFLIQYYNGEERAKGNILERFSAQQFPDLHSELNLSSLELGDSALYFCASSVGGDIQETQYFGPGTRLLVL.

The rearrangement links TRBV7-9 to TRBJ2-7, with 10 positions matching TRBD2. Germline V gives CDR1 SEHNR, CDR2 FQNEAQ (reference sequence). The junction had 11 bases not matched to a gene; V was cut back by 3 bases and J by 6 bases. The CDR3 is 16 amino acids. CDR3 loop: CASSFLAGGPLSEQYF. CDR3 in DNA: TGTGCCAGCAGCTTTTTAGCGGGAGGACCTCTAAGCGAGCAGTACTTC.

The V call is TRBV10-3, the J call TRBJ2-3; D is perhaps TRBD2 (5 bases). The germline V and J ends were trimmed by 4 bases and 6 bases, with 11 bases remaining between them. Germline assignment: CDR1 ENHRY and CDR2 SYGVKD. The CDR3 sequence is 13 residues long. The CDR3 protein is CAISGGQTDTQYF. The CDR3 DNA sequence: TGTGCCATCAGTGGCGGGCAAACTGATACGCAGTATTTT.

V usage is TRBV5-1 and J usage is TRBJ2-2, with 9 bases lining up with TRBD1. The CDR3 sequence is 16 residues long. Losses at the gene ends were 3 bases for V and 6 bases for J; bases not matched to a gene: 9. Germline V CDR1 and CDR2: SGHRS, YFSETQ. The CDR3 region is CASSSRGQGVAGELFF. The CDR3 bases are TGCGCCAGCAGCTCCCGGGGACAGGGAGTCGCCGGGGAGCTGTTTTTT. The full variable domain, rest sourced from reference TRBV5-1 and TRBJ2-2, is KAGVTQTPRYLIKTRGQQVTLSCSPISGHRSVSWYQQTPGQGLQFLFEYFSETQRNKGNFPGRFSGRQFSNSRSEMNVSTLELGDSALYLCASSSRGQGVAGELFFGEGSRLTVL.

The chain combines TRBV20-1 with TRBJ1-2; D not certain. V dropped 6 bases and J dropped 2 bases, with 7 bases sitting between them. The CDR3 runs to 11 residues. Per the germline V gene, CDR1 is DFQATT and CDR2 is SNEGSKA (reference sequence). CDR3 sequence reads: CSAPGNYGYTF. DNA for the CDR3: TGCAGTGCCCCGGGGAACTATGGCTACACCTTC.

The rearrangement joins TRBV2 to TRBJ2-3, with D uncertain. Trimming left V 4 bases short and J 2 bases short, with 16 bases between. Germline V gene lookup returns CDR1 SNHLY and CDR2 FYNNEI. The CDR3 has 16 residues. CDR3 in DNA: TGTGCCAGCAGTGTGGAGATGGGGTTGGTCACAGATACGCAGTATTTT. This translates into CASSVEMGLVTDTQYF.

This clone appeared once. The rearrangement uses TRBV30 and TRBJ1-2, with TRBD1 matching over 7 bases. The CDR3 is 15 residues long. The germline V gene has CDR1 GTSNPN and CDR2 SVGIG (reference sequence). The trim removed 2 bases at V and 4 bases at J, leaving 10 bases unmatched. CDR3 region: CAWSLQGVGSYGYTF. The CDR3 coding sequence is TGTGCCTGGAGTCTTCAGGGGGTAGGTTCCTATGGCTACACCTTC.

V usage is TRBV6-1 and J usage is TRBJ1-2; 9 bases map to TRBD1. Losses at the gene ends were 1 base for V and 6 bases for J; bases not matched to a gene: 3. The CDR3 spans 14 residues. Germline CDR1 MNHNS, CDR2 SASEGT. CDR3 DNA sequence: TGTGCCAGCAGTGAAGGACAGGGGGGAGATGGCTACACCTTC. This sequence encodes CASSEGQGGDGYTF.

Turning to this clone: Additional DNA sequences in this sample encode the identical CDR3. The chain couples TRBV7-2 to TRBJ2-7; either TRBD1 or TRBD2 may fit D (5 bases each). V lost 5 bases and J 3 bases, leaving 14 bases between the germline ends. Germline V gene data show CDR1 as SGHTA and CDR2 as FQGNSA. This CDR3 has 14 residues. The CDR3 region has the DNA TGTGCCAGCAGCCACGGGACCGGAAGCTACGAGCAGTACTTC. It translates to CASSHGTGSYEQYF.

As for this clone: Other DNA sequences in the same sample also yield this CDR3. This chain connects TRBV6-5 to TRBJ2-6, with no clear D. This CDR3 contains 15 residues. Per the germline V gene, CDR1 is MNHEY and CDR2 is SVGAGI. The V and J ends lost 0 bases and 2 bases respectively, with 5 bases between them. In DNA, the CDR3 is TGTGCCAGCAGTTACTCTGGCGCTGGGGCCAACGTCCTGACTTTC. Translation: CASSYSGAGANVLTF.

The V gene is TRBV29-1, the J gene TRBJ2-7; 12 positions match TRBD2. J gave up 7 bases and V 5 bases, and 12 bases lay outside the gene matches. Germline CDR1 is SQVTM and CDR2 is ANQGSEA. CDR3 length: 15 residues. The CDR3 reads CSVSLRLAGAREQYF. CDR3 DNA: TGCAGCGTTTCCCTTAGACTAGCGGGGGCTCGGGAGCAGTACTTC.

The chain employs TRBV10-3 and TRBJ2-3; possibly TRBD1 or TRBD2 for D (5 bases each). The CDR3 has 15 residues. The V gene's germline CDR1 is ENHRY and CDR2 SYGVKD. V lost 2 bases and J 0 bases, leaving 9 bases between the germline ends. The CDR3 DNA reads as TGTGCCATCAGTGAGGGGGGTACCAGCACAGATACGCAGTATTTT. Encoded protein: CAISEGGTSTDTQYF.

CDR3 in DNA: TGTGCCAGCAGACCAGGGGGCGGGAGGAACACTGAAGCTTTCTTT. This gives the protein CASRPGGGRNTEAFF. This chain links TRBV5-8 with TRBJ1-1; 8 positions match TRBD1. This CDR3 has 15 residues. Trimming took 5 bases from V and 1 from J; bases not matched to a gene: 7. Germline loops: CDR1 SGHTS, CDR2 YDEGEE.